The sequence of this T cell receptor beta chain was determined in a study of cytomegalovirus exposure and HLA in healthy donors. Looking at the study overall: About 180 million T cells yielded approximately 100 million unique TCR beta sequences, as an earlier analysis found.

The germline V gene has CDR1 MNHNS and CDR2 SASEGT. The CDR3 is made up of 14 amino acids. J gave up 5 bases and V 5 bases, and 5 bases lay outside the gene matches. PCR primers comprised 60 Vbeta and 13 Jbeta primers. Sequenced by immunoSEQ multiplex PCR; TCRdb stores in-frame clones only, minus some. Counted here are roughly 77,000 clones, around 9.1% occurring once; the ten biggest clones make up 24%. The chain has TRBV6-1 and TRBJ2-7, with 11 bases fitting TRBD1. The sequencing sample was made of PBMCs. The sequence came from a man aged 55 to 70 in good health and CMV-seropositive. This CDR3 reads CASSLGTGGNEQYV. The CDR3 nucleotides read TGTGCCAGCAGTCTAGGGACAGGGGGGAACGAGCAGTACGTC.